This is a list of T cell receptor beta chains from one sample in a study of T cells after yellow fever vaccination. TCRdb passed the 5' RACE reads through MiXCR, listing each CDR3 protein once. The data show roughly 190,000 distinct CDR3 sequences, about 11% seen once. This material consisted of CD8+ T cells sorted from PBMCs, taken 15 days after the yellow fever booster vaccination. These receptors all stem from a man between 18 and 29 years old who received the YFV17D yellow fever vaccine. Both conserved end residues are trimmed from each CDR3.

V	J	CDR3
TRBV15	TRBJ2-1	ATSRTRLAGGPSSYNEQF
TRBV11-2	TRBJ2-5	ASGTGSETQY
TRBV4-2	TRBJ1-5	ASSQDLVQVGQPQH
TRBV27	TRBJ2-1	ASSLTVSSYNEQF
TRBV14	TRBJ2-2	ASSHTTGLGELF
TRBV6-6	TRBJ2-3	ASSLDSGGVTDTQY
TRBV4-3	TRBJ2-7	ASSQEAASGGYEQY
TRBV24-1	TRBJ2-1	ATSDGDRGSYNEQF
TRBV7-9	TRBJ2-4	ASSSTRLLAGADIQY
TRBV5-4	TRBJ1-5	ASSLEGGAPQH
TRBV10-3	TRBJ2-1	AISSGPLLDEQF
TRBV6-4	TRBJ2-1	ASSASGGRNEQF
TRBV6-2/TRBV6-3	TRBJ2-7	ASSYFGQGYEQY
TRBV7-8	TRBJ2-5	ASSSRLGYQETQY
TRBV6-6	TRBJ1-2	ASSFTGTGGANYGYT
TRBV29-1	TRBJ2-7	SVEDRIVHEQY
TRBV6-6	TRBJ2-6	ASRTGQGPSGANVLT
TRBV6-2/TRBV6-3	TRBJ2-1	ASSSPYYNEQF
TRBV7-9	TRBJ2-5	ASSLPTHDQETQY
TRBV7-8	TRBJ2-1	ASSQKGLPFNEQF
TRBV27	TRBJ2-7	ASSLSGGFPEQY
TRBV7-6	TRBJ1-2	ASSLAWTGGADGYT
TRBV5-1	TRBJ2-7	ASSSTVGGYEQY
TRBV28	TRBJ1-1	ASASVYGRLLRDTEAF
TRBV5-1	TRBJ2-3	ASSLARTSTDTQY
TRBV7-3	TRBJ2-7	ASSLDGSSYEQY
TRBV15	TRBJ2-3	ATSRGGSAADTQY
TRBV28	TRBJ2-2	ASSWMNTGELF
TRBV27	TRBJ1-5	ASGTYRVEDSNQPQH
TRBV4-1	TRBJ2-3	ASSQELRWGSTDTQY
TRBV20-1	TRBJ2-2	SAVPDSSGGTGELF
TRBV5-5	TRBJ1-5	ASSSRLAGTLLNQPQH
TRBV7-9	TRBJ1-1	ASSLVIRGNTEAF
TRBV5-1	TRBJ2-5	ASSLSPGRLGETQY
TRBV19	TRBJ2-7	ASSIAGGNYYEQY
TRBV4-1	TRBJ1-1	ASSQETGSEAF
TRBV6-2/TRBV6-3	TRBJ2-7	ASSYSTVYEQY
TRBV19	TRBJ1-1	ASSISGGQNTEAF
TRBV6-2/TRBV6-3	TRBJ2-3	ASTANTDTQY
TRBV20-1	TRBJ2-1	SARDRRGAYNEQF
TRBV28	TRBJ2-1	ASNRNHEQF